This passage covers 13 T cell receptor beta chains from one sample sequenced in a study of blood T cell repertoires in COVID-19. Profiled with immunoSEQ multiplex PCR; TCRdb holds only in-frame clones, not every one. The table includes about 360,000 clones, 86% detected once. Material: peripheral blood. Source of these receptors: a woman in her sixties with COVID-19, enrolled during active disease.

The chain carries TRBV19 and TRBJ2-5; 7 positions match TRBD1. V was clipped by 7 bases and J by 3 bases; unmatched bases: 5. CDR1 is LNHDA, CDR2 SQIVND, per germline (reference sequence). The CDR3 sequence is 13 residues long. In nucleotides, the CDR3 is TGTGCCAGTACCCTCGGGACAGAAGAGACCCAGTACTTC. Amino acids: CASTLGTEETQYF.

At least ten counts were recorded for this clone. The chain recombines TRBV9 with TRBJ1-4; possible D gene TRBD1, 5 bases. V lost 0 bases to trimming and J lost 5 bases, with 11 bases between them. The CDR3 sequence is 15 residues long. Germline CDR1 reads SGDLS; CDR2 reads YYNGEE. CDR3 nucleotide sequence: TGTGCCAGCAGCGTAGCAGGGAACAAAAATGAAAAACTGTTTTTT. Translation: CASSVAGNKNEKLFF.

J is TRBJ1-1 and V is TRBV2; TRBD1 aligns across 7 bases. From germline, CDR1 is SNHLY and CDR2 FYNNEI. Losses at the gene ends were 11 bases for V and 6 bases for J; bases not matched to a gene: 9. The CDR3 consists of 12 residues. CDR3 nucleotide sequence: TGTGCCTCCGAGACAGGGACACCTGAAGCTTTCTTT. It encodes CASETGTPEAFF.

The rearrangement joins TRBV4-1 to TRBJ1-1; D not resolved. This CDR3 comprises 14 residues. Trimming removed 5 bases at V and 1 base at J, with 11 bases between. From germline, CDR1 is MGHRA and CDR2 YSYEKL. This CDR3 reads CASSAPGKNTEAFF. The CDR3 nucleotides read TGCGCCAGCAGCGCGCCGGGAAAGAACACTGAAGCTTTCTTT.

The J gene is TRBJ2-2, the V gene TRBV6-5; 7 nucleotides match TRBD1. The CDR3 consists of 15 residues. Looked up from germline, CDR1 is MNHEY and CDR2 is SVGAGI. V was pared by 7 bases and J by 9 bases, with 14 bases of the junction left unmatched. The CDR3: CASTYSGTAGRELFF. The CDR3 nucleotides read TGTGCCAGCACCTACTCCGGGACAGCCGGCCGGGAGCTGTTTTTT.

V and J are TRBV6-5 and TRBJ2-7; 7 bases line up with TRBD1. CDR1 MNHEY and CDR2 SVGAGI come from the germline V gene. V trimming: 2 bases; J trimming: 4 bases; junction bases outside the gene matches: 5. The CDR3 contains 14 residues. The CDR3 DNA reads as TGTGCCAGCAGTTACCGATCAGGGGGATACGAGCAGTACTTC. This translates into CASSYRSGGYEQYF.

This chain uses TRBV2 with TRBJ1-3, with a tentative D call TRBD1 (6 bases). CDR1 SNHLY and CDR2 FYNNEI come from the germline V gene. This CDR3 spans 14 amino acids. V was trimmed by 8 bases and J by 0 bases, leaving 11 bases between them. The CDR3 DNA is TGTGCCAGCGCCGGACAGAGCTCTGGAAACACCATATATTTT. It is translated as CASAGQSSGNTIYF.

CDR3 nucleotide sequence: TGTGCCAGTAGTTGGGACTCGCAAAGCTCCTACGAGCAGTACTTC. This gives the protein CASSWDSQSSYEQYF. The chain is built from TRBV19 and TRBJ2-7, with D perhaps TRBD2 (6 bases). Trimming cost V 5 bases and J 0 bases, with 14 bases left between them. Germline V gene data show CDR1 as LNHDA and CDR2 as SQIVND (reference sequence). This CDR3 spans 15 amino acids.

The V call is TRBV5-1, the J call TRBJ2-7; TRBD1 might be the D (6 bases). V dropped 3 bases and J dropped 4 bases, with 17 bases sitting between them. CDR1 and CDR2 from the germline V gene are SGHRS and YFSETQ. CDR3 length equals 15 residues. The DNA for the CDR3 is TGCGCCAGCAGCTCAGCTTTAGGGGGTCGGTACGAGCAGTACTTC. This codes for CASSSALGGRYEQYF. The whole variable domain, filled in from reference TRBV5-1 and TRBJ2-7, reads KAGVTQTPRYLIKTRGQQVTLSCSPISGHRSVSWYQQTPGQGLQFLFEYFSETQRNKGNFPGRFSGRQFSNSRSEMNVSTLELGDSALYLCASSSALGGRYEQYFGPGTRLTVT.

This clone was counted between two and nine times. The chain uses TRBV18 and TRBJ1-3, with TRBD1 matching 7 bases. V lost 3 bases to trimming and J lost 0 bases; unmatched junction nucleotides: 5. The V gene's germline CDR1 is KGHSH and CDR2 LQKENI. The CDR3 is made up of 16 amino acids. CDR3 in DNA: TGTGCCAGCTCACCGGGACAGCCGTTCTCTGGAAACACCATATATTTT. It translates to CASSPGQPFSGNTIYF.

This chain uses TRBV2 with TRBJ1-1, with a possible D match to TRBD1 (5 bases). This CDR3 contains 15 residues. CDR1 is SNHLY, CDR2 FYNNEI, per germline. V was pared by 1 base and J by 1 base, with 10 bases between. The CDR3 region has the DNA TGTGCCAGCAGTGAAGTGACAGAGCCGAACACTGAAGCTTTCTTT. This translates into CASSEVTEPNTEAFF.

This clone is categorized as medium-sized (0.01 to 0.1%). The rearrangement uses TRBV4-1 and TRBJ1-1; D gene uncertain. Germline V gene sequence: CDR1 MGHRA, CDR2 YSYEKL. With 3 bases removed from V and 11 bases from J, the gap between germline ends came to 13 bases. There are 12 residues in the CDR3. CDR3 region: CASSQPNREAFF. The CDR3 DNA reads TGCGCCAGCAGCCAGCCCAACCGGGAGGCTTTCTTT.

This chain connects TRBV3-1 (or the pseudogene TRBV3-2) to TRBJ1-4, with D unresolved. CDR1 is LGHDT, CDR2 YNNKEL, per germline (reference sequence). This CDR3 contains 16 residues. V was shortened by 0 bases and J by 6 bases, with 14 bases between the two germline ends. CDR3 bases: TGTGCCAGCAGCCAAGAGGGGTGGGGAGGAGATGAAAAACTGTTTTTT. This encodes CASSQEGWGGDEKLFF.